This TCR beta chain was identified during a study of shared clonotypes between healthy human individuals. This CDR3 is 14 amino acids long. CDR1 is MNHEY, CDR2 SVGAGI, per germline. On this clone: Its antigen is undetermined.

Broader study findings: Among the subsets, naive ones generally showed larger estimated richness than memory ones. Genetic and exposure-history diversity was limited by the small donor number.

TCRdb's table, derived via immunoSEQ multiplex PCR, lists solely in-frame clones and lacks some. The sample carries over 2 million clones, about 90% recorded once. The donors, healthy adults who were HIV-negative, had experienced no recent acute infections or vaccinations. CD45RA-negative memory and CD45RA+ naive subsets were split from the CD4+ cells. The sequenced sample consisted of naive CD4+ T cells from PBMCs. Subset indicated: CD45RA+ positively selected. This receptor was identified in a man between 18 and 35 years old in good health. Some clones in this sample may be carry-over from other donors' samples. The V call is TRBV6-5, the J call TRBJ2-5, with D unresolved. The DNA end lines up better with TRBJ2-7; the J call may be wrong. The CDR3 DNA reads TGTGCCAGCAGAAGAGCTGTCAGTTCGTACGAGCAGTACTTC. Translation: CASRRAVSSYEQYF.